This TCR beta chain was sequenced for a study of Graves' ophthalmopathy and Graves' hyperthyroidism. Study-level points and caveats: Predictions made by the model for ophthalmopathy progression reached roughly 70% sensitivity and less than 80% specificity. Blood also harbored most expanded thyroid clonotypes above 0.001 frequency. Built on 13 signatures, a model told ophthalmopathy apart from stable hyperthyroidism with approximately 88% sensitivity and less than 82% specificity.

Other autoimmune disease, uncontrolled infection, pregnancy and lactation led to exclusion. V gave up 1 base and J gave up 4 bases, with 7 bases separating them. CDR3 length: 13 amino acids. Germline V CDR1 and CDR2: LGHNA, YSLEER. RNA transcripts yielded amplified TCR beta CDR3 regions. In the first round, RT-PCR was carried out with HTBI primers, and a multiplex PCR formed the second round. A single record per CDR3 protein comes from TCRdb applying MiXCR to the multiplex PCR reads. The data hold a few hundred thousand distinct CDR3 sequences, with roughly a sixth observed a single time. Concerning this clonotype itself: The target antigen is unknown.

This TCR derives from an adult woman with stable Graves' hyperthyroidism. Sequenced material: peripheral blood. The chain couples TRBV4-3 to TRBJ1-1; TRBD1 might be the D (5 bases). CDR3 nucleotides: TGCGCCAGCAGCCAAGGGGGGGTCACTGAAGCTTTCTTT. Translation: CASSQGGVTEAFF.